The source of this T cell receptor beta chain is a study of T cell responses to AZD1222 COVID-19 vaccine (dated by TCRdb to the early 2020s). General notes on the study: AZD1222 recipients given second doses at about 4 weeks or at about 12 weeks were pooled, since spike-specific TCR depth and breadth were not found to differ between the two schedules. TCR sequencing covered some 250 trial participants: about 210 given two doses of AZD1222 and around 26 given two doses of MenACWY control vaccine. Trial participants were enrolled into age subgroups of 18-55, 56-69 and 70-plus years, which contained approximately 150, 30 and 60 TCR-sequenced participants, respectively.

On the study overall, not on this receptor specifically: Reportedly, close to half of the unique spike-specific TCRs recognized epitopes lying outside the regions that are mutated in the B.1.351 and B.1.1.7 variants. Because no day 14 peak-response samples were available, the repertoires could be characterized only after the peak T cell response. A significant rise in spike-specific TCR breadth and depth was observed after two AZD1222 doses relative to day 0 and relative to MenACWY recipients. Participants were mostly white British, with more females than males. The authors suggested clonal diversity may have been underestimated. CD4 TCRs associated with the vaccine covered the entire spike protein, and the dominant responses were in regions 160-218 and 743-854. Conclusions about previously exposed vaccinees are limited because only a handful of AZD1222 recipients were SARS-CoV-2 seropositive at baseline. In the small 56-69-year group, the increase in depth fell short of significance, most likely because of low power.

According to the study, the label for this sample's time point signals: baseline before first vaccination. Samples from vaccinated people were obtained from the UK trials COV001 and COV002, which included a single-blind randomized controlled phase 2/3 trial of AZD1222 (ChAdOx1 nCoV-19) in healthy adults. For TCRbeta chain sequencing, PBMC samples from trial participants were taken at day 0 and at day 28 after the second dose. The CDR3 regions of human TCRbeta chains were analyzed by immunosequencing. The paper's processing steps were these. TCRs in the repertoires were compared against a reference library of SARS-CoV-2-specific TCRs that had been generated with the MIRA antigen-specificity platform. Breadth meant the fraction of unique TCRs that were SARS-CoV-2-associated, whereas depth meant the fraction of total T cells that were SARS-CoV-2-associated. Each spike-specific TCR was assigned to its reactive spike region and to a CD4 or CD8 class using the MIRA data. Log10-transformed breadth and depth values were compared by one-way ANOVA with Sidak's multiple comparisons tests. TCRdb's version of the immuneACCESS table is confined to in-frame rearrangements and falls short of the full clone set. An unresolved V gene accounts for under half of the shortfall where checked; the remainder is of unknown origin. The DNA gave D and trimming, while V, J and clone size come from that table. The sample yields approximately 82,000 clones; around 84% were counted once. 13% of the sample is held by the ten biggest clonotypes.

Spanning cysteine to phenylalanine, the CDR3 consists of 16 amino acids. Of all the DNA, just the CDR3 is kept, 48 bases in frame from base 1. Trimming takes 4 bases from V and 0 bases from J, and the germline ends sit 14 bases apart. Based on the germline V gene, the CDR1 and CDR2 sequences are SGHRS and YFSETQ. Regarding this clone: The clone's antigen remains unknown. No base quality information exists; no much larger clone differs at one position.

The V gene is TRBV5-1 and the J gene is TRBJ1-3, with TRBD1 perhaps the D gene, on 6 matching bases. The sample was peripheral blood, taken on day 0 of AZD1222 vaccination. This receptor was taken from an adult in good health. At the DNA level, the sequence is TGCGCCAGCAGCGAGGACAGCTCTCCCTCTGGAAACACCATATATTTT. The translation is CASSEDSSPSGNTIYF.